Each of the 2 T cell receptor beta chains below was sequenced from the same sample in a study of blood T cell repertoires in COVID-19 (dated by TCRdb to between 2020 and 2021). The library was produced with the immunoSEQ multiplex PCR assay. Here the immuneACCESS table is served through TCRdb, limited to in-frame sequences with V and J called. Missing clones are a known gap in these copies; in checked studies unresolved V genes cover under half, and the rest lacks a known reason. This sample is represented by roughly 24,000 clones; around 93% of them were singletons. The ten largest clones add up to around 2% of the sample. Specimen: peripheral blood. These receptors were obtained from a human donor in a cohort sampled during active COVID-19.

DNA for the CDR3: TGTGCCAGCAGCTTAGATGGGCCTAGCGGGAGCTTTAGCGAGCAGTACTTC. Encoded protein: CASSLDGPSGSFSEQYF. The chain links TRBV11-3 to TRBJ2-7; 10 positions match TRBD2. The length of the CDR3 is 17 residues. Germline V gene sequence: CDR1 SGHNT, CDR2 YENEEA. Losses at the gene ends were 0 bases for V and 6 bases for J; bases not matched to a gene: 11.

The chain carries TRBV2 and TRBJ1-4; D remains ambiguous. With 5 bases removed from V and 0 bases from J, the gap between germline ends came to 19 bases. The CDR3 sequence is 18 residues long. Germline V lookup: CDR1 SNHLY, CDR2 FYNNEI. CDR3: CASSFLSRSTSTNEKLFF. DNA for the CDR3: TGTGCCAGCAGTTTTTTGTCTAGATCCACTTCAACTAATGAAAAACTGTTTTTT.